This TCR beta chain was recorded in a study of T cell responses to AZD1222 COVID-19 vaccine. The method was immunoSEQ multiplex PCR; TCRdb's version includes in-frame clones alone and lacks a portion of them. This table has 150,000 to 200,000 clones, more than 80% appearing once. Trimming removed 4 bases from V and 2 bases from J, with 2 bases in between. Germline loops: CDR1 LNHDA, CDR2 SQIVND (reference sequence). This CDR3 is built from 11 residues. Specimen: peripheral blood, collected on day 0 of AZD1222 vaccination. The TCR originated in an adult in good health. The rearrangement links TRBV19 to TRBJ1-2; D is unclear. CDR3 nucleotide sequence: TGTGCCAGTAGTAAGAACTATGGCTACACCTTC. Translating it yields CASSKNYGYTF.